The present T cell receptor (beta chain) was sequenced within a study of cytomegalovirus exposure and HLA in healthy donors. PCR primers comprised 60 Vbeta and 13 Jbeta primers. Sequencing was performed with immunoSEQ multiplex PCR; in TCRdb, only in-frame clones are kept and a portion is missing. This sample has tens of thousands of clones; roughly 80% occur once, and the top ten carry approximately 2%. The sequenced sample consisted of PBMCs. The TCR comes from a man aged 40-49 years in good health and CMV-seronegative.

This CDR3 reads CASSLEGRKGREQYF. DNA of the CDR3: TGCGCCAGCAGCTTGGAGGGTAGAAAGGGGCGCGAGCAGTACTTC. The chain uses TRBV5-1 and TRBJ2-7, with a tentative D call TRBD1 (5 bases). The V end lost 0 bases, the J end lost 6 bases, and 16 bases lay between the germline ends. Germline-derived CDR1 and CDR2 are SGHRS and YFSETQ. This CDR3 region has 15 residues.